This T cell receptor beta chain was identified during a study of blood T cell repertoires in COVID-19 (dated by TCRdb to about 2020). Describing the broader study: Collaborator samples came from the United States, Italy and Spain and covered acute and convalescent phases of COVID-19. The prospective study material was composed of cDNA or gDNA derived from T cells, B-cell-depleted T cells, or PBMCs. Subjects who had been exposed to COVID-19, were actively infected with it, or had recovered from it provided the deeply sampled blood TCRbeta repertoires that made up the dataset. The repertoires were made available in a free public database intended to serve as a resource for research on the immune response to SARS-CoV-2. The samples were drawn from two sources: the first 160 participants of the ongoing ImmuneRACE study, and some 1,300 subjects contributed by 6 global collaborators. Sample metadata almost always included a de-identified subject ID, COVID-19 status, age in years and sex. Where available, HLA class I and class II types were taken from metadata supplied by the sample provider and were not determined by assay-based typing.

The paper as a whole reports these results and caveats: How much clinical and demographic metadata was included differed by source and by participant, and the metadata was provided uncurated.

A note on this clone: Its antigen is still unknown. No base quality values were provided; no much bigger clone lies one nucleotide off.

The immunoSEQ Assay, a bias-controlled multiplex PCR, was used to amplify TCRbeta CDR3 regions from genomic DNA. The paper's processing steps were these. Nucleated cell counts per sample were estimated from amplification of reference gene primers within the assay. To quantify the absolute abundance of each unique TCRbeta CDR3 rearrangement, sequence reads were collapsed and filtered. Productive Simpson clonality was computed per sample as the square root of Simpson's diversity index over productive rearrangements. As stored in TCRdb, this immuneACCESS dataset retains in-frame rearrangements with V and J assigned. A fraction of the clones does not appear; measured against another copy, unresolved V genes explain less than half of the discrepancy, and the remainder lacks a known reason. V and J calls and clone size come straight from that table; D and trimming were deduced from the DNA. The table for this sample lists more than 200,000 clones; around 88% of them were counted only once. The top ten clonotypes cover about 8.1% of the sample.

The collaborating institutions used their own protocols to collect whole blood in K2EDTA tubes. For TCRbeta analysis, collaborators shipped samples as frozen whole blood, isolated PBMCs, or DNA extracted from either of those sample types. The sample consisted of peripheral blood. The receptor comes from a woman in her 50s with acute or convalescent COVID-19.

CDR3 protein: CASSLAGVRNGYTF. The DNA is as follows: TGCGCCAGCAGCTTGGCCGGGGTAAGGAATGGCTACACCTTC. The V and J genes are TRBV5-1 and TRBJ1-2, with the D gene uncertain. The germline V gene supplies CDR1 SGHRS and CDR2 YFSETQ. The cysteine opens and the phenylalanine closes a CDR3 of 14 amino acids. Just the 42-base CDR3 DNA is kept, in frame starting at base 1. Trimming takes 0 bases from V and 6 bases from J, and the germline ends sit 12 bases apart.